The present entry profiles one T cell receptor (beta chain) with its context. This CDR3 is built from 17 residues. Germline values: CDR1 SGHVS, CDR2 FQNEAQ. The V and J ends lost 1 base and 10 bases respectively, with 23 bases between them. This sample was taken from a study of blood T cell repertoires in COVID-19. Assay: immunoSEQ multiplex PCR; the TCRdb copy retains only in-frame clones and omits some. This table has approximately 250,000 clones, 65% to 90% appearing once. Sequencing was performed on peripheral blood. The receptor comes from a man aged 25-45 years with active or convalescent COVID-19. The chain has TRBV7-8 and TRBJ2-1, with D unresolved. The CDR3 nucleotides are TGTGCCAGCAGCTTAGTTCAGTCGGTATATGAGGTGATGGAGCAGTTCTTC. Encoded protein: CASSLVQSVYEVMEQFF.